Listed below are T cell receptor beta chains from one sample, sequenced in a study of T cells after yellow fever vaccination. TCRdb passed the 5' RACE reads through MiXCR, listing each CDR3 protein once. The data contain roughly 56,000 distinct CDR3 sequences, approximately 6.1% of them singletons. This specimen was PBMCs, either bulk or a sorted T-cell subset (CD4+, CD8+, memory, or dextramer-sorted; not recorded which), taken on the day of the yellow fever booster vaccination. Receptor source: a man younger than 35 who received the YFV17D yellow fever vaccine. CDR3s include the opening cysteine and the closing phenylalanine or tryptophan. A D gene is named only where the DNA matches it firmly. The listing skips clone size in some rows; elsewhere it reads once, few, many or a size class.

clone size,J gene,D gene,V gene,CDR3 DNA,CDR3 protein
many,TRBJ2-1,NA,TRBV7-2,TGTGCCAGCAGCTTACGCCCCGGGGTATACCGGTTCTTC,CASSLRPGVYRFF
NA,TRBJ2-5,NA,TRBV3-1,TGTGCCAGCAGCCACTCCTACCAAGAGACCCAGTACTTC,CASSHSYQETQYF
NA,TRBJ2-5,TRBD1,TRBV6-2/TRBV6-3,TGTGCCAGCAGTTACTCGATCCAGGGGGCTGTGTCCCCCTCAGAGACCCAGTACTTC,CASSYSIQGAVSPSETQYF
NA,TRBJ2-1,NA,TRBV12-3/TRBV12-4,TGTGCCAGCAGCTTGGACTTCTCGAGAAGCTCCTACAATGAGCAGTTCTTC,CASSLDFSRSSYNEQFF
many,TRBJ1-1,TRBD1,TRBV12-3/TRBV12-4,TGTGCCAGCACCTACTTAGGTGACAGGGGCTACCCTAAGAACACTGAAGCTTTCTTT,CASTYLGDRGYPKNTEAFF
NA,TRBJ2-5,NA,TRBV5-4,TGTGCCAGCAGCCTACTTAGCCAAGAGACCCAGTACTTC,CASSLLSQETQYF
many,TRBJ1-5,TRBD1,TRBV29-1,TGCAGCGCGTACACAGGGGGCAATCAGCCCCAGCATTTT,CSAYTGGNQPQHF
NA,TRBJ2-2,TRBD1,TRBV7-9,TGTGCCAGCAGCTGGACAGGGAACACCGGGGAGCTGTTTTTT,CASSWTGNTGELFF
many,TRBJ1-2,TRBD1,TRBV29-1,TGCAGCGTTGATAAACAGGGGTCGTTACCTAACTATGGCTACACCTTC,CSVDKQGSLPNYGYTF
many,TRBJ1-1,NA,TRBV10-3,TGTGCCATCAGCCGGACAGAGAACACTGAAGCTTTCTTT,CAISRTENTEAFF
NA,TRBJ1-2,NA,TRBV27,TGTGCCAGCAGTATACAGGGCGGCTTTTTACTTGGCAACACCTTC,CASSIQGGFLLGNTF
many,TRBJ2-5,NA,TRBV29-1,TGCAGCGTAGGACCACAGGGAAATCAGGAGACCCAGTACTTC,CSVGPQGNQETQYF
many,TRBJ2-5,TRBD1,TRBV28,TGTGCCAGCAGTCGGACAGGGGGTTTCGGAGAGACCCAGTACTTC,CASSRTGGFGETQYF
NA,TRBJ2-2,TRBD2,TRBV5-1,TGCGCCAGCAGCAATAGCGGGGGGTCCCCCGGGGAGCTGTTTTTT,CASSNSGGSPGELFF